A selection of T cell receptor beta chains follows, all from one sample in a study of blood T cell repertoires in COVID-19. Repertoires were generated with immunoSEQ multiplex PCR, while TCRdb's copy carries only in-frame clones and drops some. The sample lists hundreds of thousands of clones, nearly 90% seen once, with just under 9.5% in the top ten. Sequenced material: peripheral blood. These TCRs come from a man aged 18 to 35 with active or convalescent COVID-19. CDR3s include the opening cysteine and the closing phenylalanine or tryptophan. The D gene is left open where the match is weak. Not every row has a clone size; where given, it reads once, few, many or a size class.

D: TRBD1
V: TRBV12-3/TRBV12-4
J: TRBJ2-5
size: once
DNA: TGTGCCAGCAGTATCTACAGGGGGGAGACCCAGTACTTC
CDR3: CASSIYRGETQYF

D: TRBD2
V: TRBV3-1/TRBV3-2
J: TRBJ2-1
size: NA
DNA: TGTGCCAGCAGCCAAGATTCGCGGGGGGCGGGCAATGAGCAGTTCTTC
CDR3: CASSQDSRGAGNEQFF

D: NA
V: TRBV18
J: TRBJ2-2
size: once
DNA: TGTGCCAGCTCACCACCGTTGCGGGGACCCGGGGAGCTGTTTTTT
CDR3: CASSPPLRGPGELFF

D: NA
V: TRBV4-1
J: TRBJ1-2
size: NA
DNA: TGCGCCAGCAGCCAGGGAATATTTGACGGGGGCTATGGCTACACCTTC
CDR3: CASSQGIFDGGYGYTF

D: TRBD2
V: TRBV7-8
J: TRBJ2-1
size: NA
DNA: TGTGCCAGCAGCGTAAGACTAGCCCATAATGAGCAGTTCTTC
CDR3: CASSVRLAHNEQFF

D: NA
V: TRBV19
J: TRBJ1-5
size: NA
DNA: TGTGCCAGTAGTATATGGCAGTATAGCAATCAGCCCCAGCATTTT
CDR3: CASSIWQYSNQPQHF

D: NA
V: TRBV11-2
J: TRBJ1-2
size: few
DNA: TGTGCCAGCAGGTCGGGGGGCCCTCGGTGGGGCTACACCTTC
CDR3: CASRSGGPRWGYTF

D: TRBD2
V: TRBV7-2
J: TRBJ2-1
size: NA
DNA: TGTGCCAGCAGCTTAGTGGGTCGGGGGGGGAGCTCCTACAATGAGCAGTTCTTC
CDR3: CASSLVGRGGSSYNEQFF

D: NA
V: TRBV20-1
J: TRBJ2-7
size: NA
DNA: TGCAGTGCTAGTTTCCGGCAGGGAAACTACGAGCAGTACTTC
CDR3: CSASFRQGNYEQYF

D: NA
V: TRBV2
J: TRBJ1-2
size: NA
DNA: TGTGCCAGCCGTTCCCCGACTGTTTCAGGGGATAGGAATGGCTACACCTTC
CDR3: CASRSPTVSGDRNGYTF

D: TRBD1
V: TRBV2
J: TRBJ1-5
size: NA
DNA: TGTGCCATCGGGGGACAGGGGTACAATCAGCCCCAGCATTTT
CDR3: CAIGGQGYNQPQHF

D: NA
V: TRBV7-2
J: TRBJ1-5
size: NA
DNA: TGTGCCAGCAGCCCCACTCCGACTGGACAGCCCCAGCATTTT
CDR3: CASSPTPTGQPQHF

D: NA
V: TRBV27
J: TRBJ2-5
size: NA
DNA: TGTGCCAGCAGTTTAGGGTCCAGCTTGCGGGTCGAGACCCAGTACTTC
CDR3: CASSLGSSLRVETQYF

D: TRBD1
V: TRBV6-5
J: TRBJ1-2
size: NA
DNA: TGTGCCAGCAGTTCCGACAGGGGGGTAGTTCACTATGGCTACACCTTC
CDR3: CASSSDRGVVHYGYTF

D: TRBD1
V: TRBV11-3
J: TRBJ2-3
size: NA
DNA: TGTGCCAGCAGTCAGGGACAGGGGGGAGATACGCAGTATTTT
CDR3: CASSQGQGGDTQYF

D: NA
V: TRBV4-3
J: TRBJ1-2
size: once
DNA: TGCGCCAGCAGCCAAGCCTTCTATTATGGCTACACCTTC
CDR3: CASSQAFYYGYTF

D: TRBD1
V: TRBV2
J: TRBJ2-7
size: NA
DNA: TGTGCCAGCAGTGTTTCGTCCAGGGGGAAATCAAGCTCCTACGAGCAGTACTTC
CDR3: CASSVSSRGKSSSYEQYF

D: NA
V: TRBV10-1
J: TRBJ1-2
size: NA
DNA: TGCGCCAGCAGTGAAGGGGGGGATGGCTACACCTTC
CDR3: CASSEGGDGYTF

D: TRBD2
V: TRBV2
J: TRBJ2-3
size: NA
DNA: TGTGCCATTGACTGGCTTCGACTAGCGGGGGGGCCCGCAGATACGCAGTATTTT
CDR3: CAIDWLRLAGGPADTQYF

D: TRBD1
V: TRBV7-2
J: TRBJ1-2
size: once
DNA: TGTGCCAGCAGCTTAGGACAGGGCGCCAACTATGGCTACACCTTC
CDR3: CASSLGQGANYGYTF

D: TRBD1
V: TRBV19
J: TRBJ2-5
size: NA
DNA: TGTGCCAGTAGTGTCGGACAGGGGCTAGAGACCCAGTACTTC
CDR3: CASSVGQGLETQYF

D: NA
V: TRBV24-1
J: TRBJ2-2
size: NA
DNA: TGTGCCACCAGTTCAGGCCACTGGGGGGAGACCGGGGAGCTGTTTTTT
CDR3: CATSSGHWGETGELFF

D: NA
V: TRBV3-1/TRBV3-2
J: TRBJ2-7
size: NA
DNA: TGTGCCAGCAGCCAAGTTGTGGGAGAATCCTACGAGCAGTACTTC
CDR3: CASSQVVGESYEQYF

D: TRBD1
V: TRBV5-4
J: TRBJ2-7
size: NA
DNA: TGTGCCAGCAGCTTGTATAGGGGGCTGGGGGAGCAGTACTTC
CDR3: CASSLYRGLGEQYF

D: TRBD1
V: TRBV7-3
J: TRBJ2-5
size: once
DNA: TGTGCCAGCAGCTTACGGGGACAGGTCTGGGAGACCCAGTACTTC
CDR3: CASSLRGQVWETQYF

D: NA
V: TRBV12-3/TRBV12-4
J: TRBJ1-2
size: few
DNA: TGTGCCAGCAGCCCTCAACAAGTGCTGGGCTACACCTTC
CDR3: CASSPQQVLGYTF

D: TRBD2
V: TRBV6-6
J: TRBJ2-1
size: NA
DNA: TGTGCCAGCAGCTTACAGCCACTGCCCGGGACTAGCGGGGGCAATGAGCAGTTCTTC
CDR3: CASSLQPLPGTSGGNEQFF

D: TRBD2
V: TRBV9
J: TRBJ2-5
size: few
DNA: TGTGCCAGCAGCGGACCCGGGGGGGGAGAGACCCAGTACTTC
CDR3: CASSGPGGGETQYF

D: NA
V: TRBV18
J: TRBJ2-6
size: NA
DNA: TGTGCCAGCTCACCTAGCTCTGGGGCCAACGTCCTGACTTTC
CDR3: CASSPSSGANVLTF

D: TRBD1
V: TRBV15
J: TRBJ2-1
size: many
DNA: TGTGCCACCAGCAGAGATCGGGGACAGGAGTACAATGAGCAGTTCTTC
CDR3: CATSRDRGQEYNEQFF

D: NA
V: TRBV12-3/TRBV12-4
J: TRBJ1-2
size: once
DNA: TGTGCCAGCAGTCCCTCCCACTATGGCTACACCTTC
CDR3: CASSPSHYGYTF

D: NA
V: TRBV12-3/TRBV12-4
J: TRBJ1-2
size: NA
DNA: TGTGCCAGCAGTTTACCAGGTGGCTACACCTTC
CDR3: CASSLPGGYTF

D: TRBD1
V: TRBV24-1
J: TRBJ1-5
size: NA
DNA: TGTGCCACCAGTGACCCTAGGACAGGGGGCAATTCTTATAGCAATCAGCCCCAGCATTTT
CDR3: CATSDPRTGGNSYSNQPQHF

D: NA
V: TRBV7-9
J: TRBJ2-7
size: once
DNA: TGTGCCAGCAGCCCGACAGGATACTACGAGCAGTACTTC
CDR3: CASSPTGYYEQYF

D: NA
V: TRBV15
J: TRBJ1-5
size: NA
DNA: TGTGCCACCAGCAGAGATACACCACATCAGCCCCAGCATTTT
CDR3: CATSRDTPHQPQHF

D: NA
V: TRBV7-9
J: TRBJ1-4
size: NA
DNA: TGTGCCAGCAGCTTAGGGACAACCAATGAAAAACTGTTTTTT
CDR3: CASSLGTTNEKLFF

D: TRBD1
V: TRBV7-2
J: TRBJ2-5
size: NA
DNA: TGTGCCAGCAGTCGTGACAGGGGGCGCTGGGAGACCCAGTACTTC
CDR3: CASSRDRGRWETQYF

D: TRBD2
V: TRBV9
J: TRBJ2-3
size: NA
DNA: TGTGCCAGCAGCGATCGGGGGGGCACAGATACGCAGTATTTT
CDR3: CASSDRGGTDTQYF

D: TRBD1
V: TRBV15
J: TRBJ1-5
size: NA
DNA: TGTGCCACCAGCAGAGTACAGGGGGCTGGTCAGCCCCAGCATTTT
CDR3: CATSRVQGAGQPQHF

D: NA
V: TRBV6-4
J: TRBJ2-5
size: once
DNA: TGTGCCAGCAGCGGGACTCAAGGGGAGACCCAGTACTTC
CDR3: CASSGTQGETQYF

D: TRBD1
V: TRBV3-1/TRBV3-2
J: TRBJ1-6
size: NA
DNA: TGTGCCAGCAGCCACGTAACAGGGGGCGAATCACCCCTCCACTTT
CDR3: CASSHVTGGESPLHF

D: TRBD1
V: TRBV4-1
J: TRBJ2-7
size: NA
DNA: TGCGCCAGCAGCCTTGTGCGCTCTCAGGGGGATACGTACTTC
CDR3: CASSLVRSQGDTYF

D: TRBD1
V: TRBV3-1/TRBV3-2
J: TRBJ2-1
size: once
DNA: TGTGCCAGCAGCCAGGCGACAGGGGAGCAGTTCTTC
CDR3: CASSQATGEQFF

D: NA
V: TRBV4-1
J: TRBJ2-3
size: NA
DNA: TGCGCCAGCAGCCAAGAGGTAGGAGCCCCAGATACGCAGTATTTT
CDR3: CASSQEVGAPDTQYF

D: TRBD1
V: TRBV9
J: TRBJ1-1
size: NA
DNA: TGTGCCAGCAGCTCAGGGCCGACAGGGGGGGTCACTGAAGCTTTCTTT
CDR3: CASSSGPTGGVTEAFF

D: NA
V: TRBV18
J: TRBJ1-5
size: NA
DNA: TGTGCCAGCTCCCCGGGTAAGGATTTTAGCAATCAGCCCCAGCATTTT
CDR3: CASSPGKDFSNQPQHF

D: NA
V: TRBV11-2
J: TRBJ1-2
size: NA
DNA: TGTGCCAGCAGCTTAGAAGGGGTGGGCTATGGCTACACCTTC
CDR3: CASSLEGVGYGYTF

D: TRBD1
V: TRBV13
J: TRBJ1-1
size: NA
DNA: TGTGCCAGCAGCTACGGGACAGGGAACACTGAAGCTTTCTTT
CDR3: CASSYGTGNTEAFF

D: TRBD2
V: TRBV9
J: TRBJ2-7
size: once
DNA: TGTGCCAGCAGCGACGACCCTTCCTCGGGGGGGCGCGAGCAGTACTTC
CDR3: CASSDDPSSGGREQYF

D: NA
V: TRBV6-4
J: TRBJ2-2
size: NA
DNA: TGTGCCAGCAGTGACTCAGGGAGGTCCGGGGAGCTGTTTTTT
CDR3: CASSDSGRSGELFF

D: TRBD1
V: TRBV28
J: TRBJ1-6
size: NA
DNA: TGTGCCAGCCAGGACAGGCGTAATTCACCCCTCCACTTT
CDR3: CASQDRRNSPLHF

D: NA
V: TRBV4-1
J: TRBJ2-6
size: NA
DNA: TGCGCCAGCAGCCAGCACCGGGGACAAGTTGCCACGTCTGGGGCCAACGTCCTGACTTTC
CDR3: CASSQHRGQVATSGANVLTF

D: NA
V: TRBV11-2
J: TRBJ1-3
size: NA
DNA: TGTGCCAGCAGCTCCCTAGGTCTCAACTCTGGAAACACCATATATTTT
CDR3: CASSSLGLNSGNTIYF

D: NA
V: TRBV27
J: TRBJ1-5
size: NA
DNA: TGTGCCAGCAGTCGAGAGAGAAATCAGCCCCAGCATTTT
CDR3: CASSRERNQPQHF

D: NA
V: TRBV7-9
J: TRBJ1-2
size: once
DNA: TGTGCCAGCAGCTTAGTTACGGGGAACTATGGCTACACCTTC
CDR3: CASSLVTGNYGYTF

D: NA
V: TRBV9
J: TRBJ2-2
size: NA
DNA: TGTGCCAGCAGCGAGCGGACAGTGAACACCGGGGAGCTGTTTTTT
CDR3: CASSERTVNTGELFF

D: TRBD1
V: TRBV4-1
J: TRBJ1-1
size: NA
DNA: TGCGCCAGCAGCCCGGGACAGGGGGACACTGAAGCTTTCTTT
CDR3: CASSPGQGDTEAFF

D: NA
V: TRBV5-1
J: TRBJ2-2
size: NA
DNA: TGCGCCAGCAGCTTGACAAACGCGAACACCGGGGAGCTGTTTTTT
CDR3: CASSLTNANTGELFF

D: NA
V: TRBV19
J: TRBJ1-4
size: few
DNA: TGTGCCAGTAGTGAGGGTGGCACTAATGAAAAACTGTTTTTT
CDR3: CASSEGGTNEKLFF

D: TRBD2
V: TRBV7-2
J: TRBJ2-1
size: NA
DNA: TGTGCCAGCAGCTTAGCGCCCCGAGCGGGGAATGAGCAGTTCTTC
CDR3: CASSLAPRAGNEQFF